This T cell receptor (beta chain) was captured by sequencing in a study of blood T cell repertoires in COVID-19. On the study more broadly: Sites in the United States, Italy and Spain provided acute and convalescent COVID-19 samples. T cells, B-cell-depleted T cells, or PBMCs provided the cDNA or gDNA that served as material.

The germline V gene has CDR1 MNHEY and CDR2 SVGAGI. This CDR3 contains 13 residues. The junction had 2 bases not matched to a gene; V was cut back by 6 bases and J by 0 bases. Each participant's cohort was designated according to participant-reported clinical history. The study counted Cohort 3 donors as recovered given two negative PCRs, clearance, or symptom resolution. Assay used: immunoSEQ multiplex PCR; TCRdb lists only in-frame clones, some missing. The sample includes roughly 300,000 clones, around 84% of them seen just once. The sequencing input was PBMCs or T cells enriched from blood (not recorded which). The origin of this receptor is a woman between 18 and 29 years old who had recovered from COVID-19. This sequence joins TRBV6-5 and TRBJ2-7; 7 nucleotides agree with TRBD2. In DNA form, the CDR3 reads TGTGCCAGCAGACGGGACTACTCCTACGAGCAGTACTTC. This translates into CASRRDYSYEQYF.